This record concerns one T cell receptor (beta chain) sequence. This specimen includes other DNA sequences encoding the same CDR3. The sample belongs to a study of control samples from healthy donors and cancer patients. Trimming cost V 7 bases and J 0 bases, with 8 bases left between them. Germline V gives CDR1 KGHDR, CDR2 SFDVKD. CDR3 length: 14 residues. The method was immunoSEQ multiplex PCR; TCRdb's version includes in-frame clones alone and lacks a portion of them. The sample lists around 90,000 clones; more than 75% were seen once. The sequence derives from a man aged 25 to 45 in good health. This chain joins TRBV24-1 and TRBJ2-2; D uncertain. The sample was blood. The CDR3 here is CATSGTANTGELFF. In DNA, the CDR3 is TGTGCCACCAGCGGTACAGCGAACACCGGGGAGCTGTTTTTT.